These 30 T cell receptor beta chains originate from one sample sequenced in a study of blood T cell repertoires in COVID-19. Assay used: immunoSEQ multiplex PCR; TCRdb lists only in-frame clones, some missing. The repertoire holds about 370,000 clones, with around 91% as singletons. The specimen was PBMCs or T cells enriched from blood (not recorded which). The receptors were gathered from a man aged 18 to 35 who had recovered from COVID-19.

The rearrangement links TRBV20-1 to TRBJ1-5, with TRBD1 as a possible D gene (5 bases). Trimming took 3 bases from V and 3 from J, leaving 18 bases between them. CDR3 size: 16 residues. Germline loops: CDR1 DFQATT, CDR2 SNEGSKA (reference sequence). CDR3 region: CSASEAGLGLNQPQHF. CDR3 nucleotides: TGCAGTGCTAGTGAAGCAGGCCTGGGACTCAATCAGCCCCAGCATTTT.

The chain carries TRBV19 and TRBJ2-1, with a weak D call TRBD2 (6 bases). The CDR3 has 15 amino acids. V lost 5 bases to trimming and J lost 2 bases, with 13 bases between them. Germline V gene data show CDR1 as LNHDA and CDR2 as SQIVND (reference sequence). The DNA of the CDR3 is TGTGCCAGTAGTCCCCTCGGGAGTACCTACAATGAGCAGTTCTTC. The encoded protein is CASSPLGSTYNEQFF.

About this clone itself: In the same sample, other DNA sequences code for this CDR3. J is TRBJ1-1 and V is TRBV7-9; unclear D gene. The CDR3 is 12 residues long. CDR1 SEHNR and CDR2 FQNEAQ come from the germline V gene (reference sequence). The germline V and J ends were trimmed by 5 bases and 1 base, with 5 bases remaining between them. CDR3 amino acids: CASSPQNTEAFF. CDR3 nucleotide sequence: TGTGCCAGCAGCCCACAGAACACTGAAGCTTTCTTT. Supplemented by reference TRBV7-9 and TRBJ1-1, the full variable domain reads DTGVSQNPRHKITKRGQNVTFRCDPISEHNRLYWYRQTLGQGPEFLTYFQNEAQLEKSRLLSDRFSAERPKGSFSTLEIQRTEQGDSAMYLCASSPQNTEAFFGQGTRLTVV.

The chain carries TRBV30 and TRBJ2-6; 7 positions agree with TRBD1. The germline gives CDR1 GTSNPN, CDR2 SVGIG (reference sequence). This CDR3 contains 14 residues. Trimming cost V 8 bases and J 1 base; bases outside gene matches: 5. CDR3 loop: CAGGQSSGANVLTF. Written as DNA, the CDR3 is TGTGCCGGGGGACAGTCATCTGGGGCCAACGTCCTGACTTTC.

In DNA, the CDR3 is TGTGCCAGCAGCCAAGATACGGGAGGCCCGCATACGCAGTATTTT. Residues: CASSQDTGGPHTQYF. The J gene is TRBJ2-3, the V gene TRBV4-2; TRBD2 agrees at 7 bases. Germline loops: CDR1 LGHNA, CDR2 YNFKEQ. The CDR3 runs 15 residues. J gave up 7 bases and V 0 bases, and 7 bases lay outside the gene matches.

This chain connects TRBV28 to TRBJ2-5; a possible D gene is TRBD1 (5 bases). From germline, CDR1 is MDHEN and CDR2 SYDVKM. V was cut by 2 bases and J by 2 bases, with 12 bases left in between. The CDR3 spans 15 residues. The CDR3 protein is CASSLQGIGQETQYF. The CDR3 coding sequence is TGTGCCAGCAGTTTACAGGGTATAGGGCAAGAGACCCAGTACTTC.

The V and J genes are TRBV18 and TRBJ2-5; TRBD2 is a possible D gene (6 bases). The V and J ends lost 3 bases and 4 bases respectively, with 9 bases between them. Germline V gene lookup returns CDR1 KGHSH and CDR2 LQKENI. The length of the CDR3 is 13 residues. The CDR3, as DNA: TGTGCCAGCTCACCGGGAGGTCGAGAGACCCAGTACTTC. Translated: CASSPGGRETQYF.

The chain is built from TRBV19 and TRBJ1-2; TRBD1 matches 9 bases. The germline V gene encodes CDR1 LNHDA and CDR2 SQIVND (reference sequence). V lost 3 bases and J lost 3; bases outside the gene matches: 2. This CDR3 is 14 amino acids long. CDR3 DNA sequence: TGTGCCAGTAGTATTTGGACAGGGGACTATGGCTACACCTTC. Protein product: CASSIWTGDYGYTF.

The chain links TRBV28 to TRBJ1-2, with D perhaps matching TRBD1 (6 bases). Trimming pared 5 bases from V and 6 bases from J, leaving 13 bases between. CDR3 size: 13 residues. Germline V gene lookup returns CDR1 MDHEN and CDR2 SYDVKM. The CDR3: CASSIQGWNGYTF. CDR3 nucleotides: TGTGCCAGCAGTATCCAGGGGTGGAATGGCTACACCTTC.

The V call is TRBV15, the J call TRBJ1-2, with D hard to call. CDR1 and CDR2 from the germline V gene are LNHNV and YYDKDF (reference sequence). The CDR3 extends over 13 amino acids. V gave up 0 bases and J gave up 6 bases, with 8 bases separating them. The CDR3 spells CATSRDLPHGYTF. CDR3 nucleotides: TGTGCCACCAGCAGAGATCTACCTCATGGCTACACCTTC.

This chain joins TRBV28 and TRBJ2-1; D is ambiguous. V was pared by 2 bases and J by 12 bases, with 11 bases between. The V gene's germline CDR1 is MDHEN and CDR2 SYDVKM. This CDR3 has 12 residues. The chain's CDR3 is CASSLSLPGQFF. DNA for the CDR3: TGTGCCAGCAGTTTAAGCCTCCCAGGGCAGTTCTTC. Full variable domain (outside the CDR3, taken from reference TRBV28 and TRBJ2-1): DVKVTQSSRYLVKRTGEKVFLECVQDMDHENMFWYRQDPGLGLRLIYFSYDVKMKEKGDIPEGYSVSREKKERFSLILESASTNQTSMYLCASSLSLPGQFFGPGTRLTVL.

V gene TRBV6-2 or TRBV6-3 combines with J gene TRBJ1-5; D is perhaps TRBD1 (5 bases). CDR1 MNHEY and CDR2 SVGEGT come from the germline V gene. The V and J ends lost 5 bases and 5 bases respectively, with 19 bases between them. The CDR3 has 16 residues. CDR3: CASSQNSGSPHQPQHF. CDR3 nucleotide sequence: TGTGCCAGCAGTCAAAACTCAGGGTCTCCTCATCAGCCCCAGCATTTT.

This chain joins TRBV13 and TRBJ2-7, with D possibly being TRBD1 (5 bases). V was trimmed by 6 bases and J by 6 bases, leaving 21 bases between them. The CDR3 is made up of 15 amino acids. The germline gives CDR1 PRHDT, CDR2 FYEKMQ (reference sequence). The CDR3 reads CASSKIRASLFEQYF. The CDR3, as DNA: TGTGCCAGCAGTAAGATCAGGGCCTCCCTTTTCGAGCAGTACTTC.

The gene calls are TRBV7-9 and TRBJ2-3; the match to TRBD1 covers 12 bases. Germline trimming cut 1 base from V and 1 base from J; bases unmatched to any gene: 6. CDR3 length: 18 residues. Germline loops: CDR1 SEHNR, CDR2 FQNEAQ (reference sequence). As DNA, the CDR3 is TGTGCCAGCAGCTTAGTTGGGACAGGGGGCCGTCGCACAGATACGCAGTATTTT. It translates to CASSLVGTGGRRTDTQYF.

V gene TRBV7-3 combines with J gene TRBJ2-7; 7 nucleotides agree with TRBD1. There are 13 residues in the CDR3. V dropped 10 bases and J dropped 5; count of bases not matched to a gene: 11. CDR1 is SGHTA and CDR2 is FQGTGA in the germline V gene. The CDR3 reads CATPTGLKNEQYF. The CDR3 nucleotides are TGTGCCACCCCGACAGGGTTAAAGAACGAGCAGTACTTC.

This clone was seen once. The V and J genes are TRBV12-5 and TRBJ2-5; D might be TRBD1 (6 bases). There are 18 residues in the CDR3. With 6 bases removed from V and 0 bases from J, the gap between germline ends came to 23 bases. The germline V gene encodes CDR1 LGHNT and CDR2 FRNRAP. The CDR3 DNA is TGTGCTAGTGGCAAATCAGGAACAGACAGGCGCTACCAAGAGACCCAGTACTTC. This encodes CASGKSGTDRRYQETQYF.

The rearrangement uses TRBV6-5 and TRBJ1-1; 8 nucleotides align to TRBD1. CDR1 is MNHEY and CDR2 is SVGAGI in the germline V gene. There are 14 residues in the CDR3. Trimming took 6 bases from V and 7 from J; bases not matched to a gene: 10. The CDR3 spells CASSALQGEVEAFF. In nucleotides, the CDR3 is TGTGCCAGCAGCGCCCTACAGGGGGAAGTTGAAGCTTTCTTT.

The chain joins TRBV5-8 to TRBJ1-3, with D perhaps matching TRBD1 (5 bases). This CDR3 region has 16 residues. Germline V gene sequence: CDR1 SGHTS, CDR2 YDEGEE. V was trimmed by 3 bases and J by 0 bases, leaving 13 bases between them. In nucleotides, the CDR3 is TGTGCCAGCAGCTCGGGGGGTACCCACTCTGGAAACACCATATATTTT. Translating it yields CASSSGGTHSGNTIYF.

The rearrangement links TRBV4-1 to TRBJ2-7; 7 positions match TRBD2. The CDR3 totals 15 residues. With V trimmed by 1 base and J by 3 bases, 6 bases remained unmatched. Germline CDR1 is MGHRA and CDR2 is YSYEKL. The CDR3 nucleotides are TGCGCCAGCAGCCAAGTCTGGGCTAGCGGCTACGAGCAGTACTTC. This sequence encodes CASSQVWASGYEQYF.

The chain couples TRBV3-1 (or the pseudogene TRBV3-2) to TRBJ2-7; TRBD1 matches at 9 bases. V shed 4 bases and J 7 bases; nucleotides not matched to a gene: 5. Germline loops: CDR1 LGHDT, CDR2 YNNKEL (reference sequence). The CDR3 has 13 amino acids. The CDR3 nucleotides are TGTGCCAGCAGCCTGGGGACAGGGCGGGAGCAGTACTTC. Amino acid sequence: CASSLGTGREQYF.

The CDR3 DNA reads TGTGCCAGCAGTTTTGGTTATGCGGGACGGCCGCTCCAGCATTTT. Translation gives CASSFGYAGRPLQHF. The genes are TRBV28 and TRBJ1-5, with D perhaps TRBD1 (5 bases). Trimming took off 3 bases at V and 12 bases at J, with 21 bases between the two ends. The CDR3 has 15 residues. CDR1 and CDR2 (germline): MDHEN, SYDVKM.

This chain links TRBV5-1 with TRBJ1-2; D is possibly TRBD1 (5 bases). The CDR3 has 17 residues. V was shortened by 3 bases and J by 0 bases, with 18 bases between the two germline ends. The germline gives CDR1 SGHRS, CDR2 YFSETQ. CDR3 bases: TGCGCCAGCAGCTCAACCACTACAGGAACCTCTAACTATGGCTACACCTTC. It translates to CASSSTTTGTSNYGYTF.

The chain couples TRBV18 to TRBJ1-5; D gene ambiguous. Trimming cost V 6 bases and J 4 bases, with 13 bases left between them. The CDR3 spans 14 residues. Per germline, CDR1 KGHSH and CDR2 LQKENI. DNA for the CDR3: TGTGCCAGCTCCCCGGCTTGGCGGAATCAGCCCCAGCATTTT. Translating gives CASSPAWRNQPQHF.

The chain combines TRBV5-4 with TRBJ1-2, with 8 bases fitting TRBD1. Germline assignment: CDR1 SGHNT and CDR2 YYREEE (reference sequence). The CDR3 is 14 residues long. V lost 7 bases to trimming and J lost 6 bases; unmatched junction nucleotides: 11. The CDR3 region is CASGEEGQVNGYTF. CDR3 coding DNA: TGTGCCAGCGGCGAAGAGGGACAGGTGAATGGCTACACCTTC.

J is TRBJ2-1 and V is TRBV6-1; TRBD2 agrees at 9 bases. The V segment lost 8 bases and the J segment 9 bases; nucleotides outside the gene matches: 11. The CDR3 loop spans 14 amino acids. Germline CDR1 MNHNS, CDR2 SASEGT. This chain's CDR3 is CASARTSEPREQFF. DNA of the CDR3: TGTGCCAGCGCTCGGACTAGCGAACCCCGTGAGCAGTTCTTC.

This rearrangement joins TRBV7-2 to TRBJ2-5; the D gene is possibly TRBD2 (6 bases). The CDR3 totals 14 residues. Deletions cut 3 bases from V and 2 bases from J, with 10 bases between. Germline CDR1 and CDR2: SGHTA and FQGNSA. The CDR3 protein is CASSFGGPQETQYF. The CDR3 DNA sequence: TGTGCCAGCAGCTTTGGAGGGCCTCAAGAGACCCAGTACTTC.

The chain's CDR3 is CASSFFLAGSQETQYF. The CDR3 DNA reads TGTGCCAGCAGCTTTTTTCTAGCGGGCTCCCAAGAGACCCAGTACTTC. The genes are TRBV7-2 and TRBJ2-5, with 8 positions matching TRBD2. V lost 3 bases and J lost 1; bases outside the gene matches: 7. This CDR3 is 16 amino acids long. Germline CDR1 and CDR2: SGHTA and FQGNSA.

The chain joins TRBV6-2 or TRBV6-3 to TRBJ2-5; 8 bases align to TRBD2. With V trimmed by 0 bases and J by 5 bases, 5 bases remained unmatched. CDR1 is MNHEY, CDR2 SVGEGT, per germline. CDR3 size: 15 residues. The CDR3 DNA sequence: TGTGCCAGCAGTTACTCGGCCAGCGGGAGTGAGACCCAGTACTTC. Its protein is CASSYSASGSETQYF.

The V gene is TRBV2, the J gene TRBJ1-6; D is unclear. The CDR3 consists of 12 residues. Trimming cost V 3 bases and J 7 bases, with 4 bases left between them. In germline, CDR1 is SNHLY, CDR2 FYNNEI. CDR3 sequence: CASSDMNSPLHF. DNA for the CDR3: TGTGCCAGCAGTGATATGAATTCACCCCTCCACTTT.

The chain is built from TRBV19 and TRBJ2-3; possibly TRBD1 for D (5 bases). V shed 8 bases and J shed 3 bases, with 27 bases lying between them. The CDR3 is 18 residues long. Germline CDR1 LNHDA, CDR2 SQIVND (reference sequence). The CDR3 region is CASCQTEHPISTTDTQYF. The CDR3, as DNA: TGTGCCAGTTGTCAGACAGAGCACCCAATCTCAACGACAGATACGCAGTATTTT.